One and the same sample provided the 22 T cell receptor beta chains below, sequenced in a study of T cell responses to AZD1222 COVID-19 vaccine. Sequenced by immunoSEQ multiplex PCR; TCRdb stores in-frame clones only, minus some. The data contain about 140,000 clones, approximately 90% of them singletons. The sample here was peripheral blood, taken on day 0 of AZD1222 vaccination. All receptors come from an adult in good health.

The rearrangement uses TRBV4-2 and TRBJ2-1; TRBD2 matches 7 bases. From germline, CDR1 is LGHNA and CDR2 YNFKEQ. V lost 1 base and J lost 0; bases outside the gene matches: 0. The CDR3 extends over 15 amino acids. CDR3 bases: TGTGCCAGCAGCCAAGGCGGGAGCTCCTACAATGAGCAGTTCTTC. It yields the protein CASSQGGSSYNEQFF.

In this sample, this clone turned up once. This rearrangement joins TRBV12-3 or TRBV12-4 to TRBJ2-7, with D tentatively TRBD1 (5 bases). The CDR3 consists of 13 residues. The V end was cut by 3 bases, the J end by 6 bases, with 12 bases between. Written as DNA, the CDR3 is TGTGCCAGCAGTTTTCCAGGGTCTGGCGAGCAGTACTTC. This translates into CASSFPGSGEQYF.

CDR3 coding DNA: TGTGCCAGCAGCCAAGACCACCGCTCTGGAAACACCATATATTTT. Translation: CASSQDHRSGNTIYF. This chain links TRBV14 with TRBJ1-3; D gene unclear. With 0 bases removed from V and 0 bases from J, the gap between germline ends came to 6 bases. The CDR3 contains 15 residues. Germline lookup yields CDR1 SGHDN and CDR2 FVKESK.

The chain uses TRBV6-1 and TRBJ2-5; the D is unclear. Trimming removed 0 bases at V and 2 bases at J, with 16 bases between. The CDR3 has 17 residues. The germline V gene encodes CDR1 MNHNS and CDR2 SASEGT. CDR3 sequence: CASSEAQVTLRQETQYF. The CDR3 bases are TGTGCCAGCAGTGAAGCCCAGGTAACCCTTAGACAAGAGACCCAGTACTTC.

This chain connects TRBV2 to TRBJ1-3; the D is unclear. The CDR3 length is 15 residues. CDR1 is SNHLY and CDR2 is FYNNEI in the germline V gene. Trimming took 2 bases from V and 0 from J, leaving 8 bases between them. Here the CDR3 reads CASSESSFSGNTIYF. In DNA form, the CDR3 reads TGTGCCAGCAGTGAAAGCTCCTTCTCTGGAAACACCATATATTTT.

The chain is built from TRBV5-4 and TRBJ2-3, with no clear D. CDR1 and CDR2 (germline): SGHNT, YYREEE (reference sequence). The CDR3 sequence is 12 residues long. The V end was cut by 2 bases, the J end by 4 bases, with 5 bases between. The CDR3 sequence: CASSLTPDTQYF. In DNA, the CDR3 is TGTGCCAGCAGCTTAACCCCAGATACGCAGTATTTT.

CDR3 in DNA: TGTGCCAGCAGTTTTAAAGGGGCGTACCAAGAGACCCAGTACTTC. Translating it yields CASSFKGAYQETQYF. The chain combines TRBV28 with TRBJ2-5, with D possibly TRBD1 on 5 matching bases. Germline CDR1 reads MDHEN; CDR2 reads SYDVKM. Trimming removed 3 bases at V and 0 bases at J, with 11 bases between. This CDR3 is built from 15 residues.

The V call is TRBV6-6, the J call TRBJ1-2; 7 bases fit TRBD1. Germline CDR1 MNHNY, CDR2 SVGAGI (reference sequence). This CDR3 region has 13 residues. With V trimmed by 2 bases and J by 8 bases, 5 bases remained unmatched. In DNA, the CDR3 is TGTGCCAGCAGTTACGACAGGGTGAGCGGCTACACCTTC. Residues: CASSYDRVSGYTF.

This clone showed up just once. V gene TRBV18 combines with J gene TRBJ1-2; D is possibly TRBD1 (5 bases). CDR1 is KGHSH and CDR2 is LQKENI in the germline V gene. V was trimmed by 4 bases and J by 3 bases, leaving 9 bases between them. The CDR3 extends over 13 amino acids. CDR3 coding DNA: TGTGCCAGCTCACTCACCAGGGACTATGGCTACACCTTC. It translates to CASSLTRDYGYTF.

The genes are TRBV5-1 and TRBJ1-3; no reliable D call. CDR1 and CDR2 (germline): SGHRS, YFSETQ. The CDR3 runs to 14 residues. The V and J ends lost 4 bases and 4 bases respectively, with 12 bases between them. CDR3 amino acids: CASSDRTLGNTIYF. In DNA form, the CDR3 reads TGCGCCAGCAGCGACCGTACCCTCGGAAACACCATATATTTT.

V usage is TRBV7-3 and J usage is TRBJ2-3, with 7 bases aligning to TRBD1. Germline CDR1 is SGHTA and CDR2 is FQGTGA. The CDR3 runs to 12 residues. Trimming took 5 bases from V and 5 from J; bases not matched to a gene: 1. The CDR3 reads CASSRQGDTQYF. As DNA, the CDR3 is TGTGCCAGCAGCCGACAGGGAGATACGCAGTATTTT. The whole variable domain, filled in from reference TRBV7-3 and TRBJ2-3, reads GAGVSQTPSNKVTEKGKYVELRCDPISGHTALYWYRQSLGQGPEFLIYFQGTGAADDSGLPNDRFFAVRPEGSVSTLKIQRTERGDSAVYLCASSRQGDTQYFGPGTRLTVL.

This clone was seen only a few times. The chain is built from TRBV6-2 or TRBV6-3 and TRBJ1-1; D gene uncertain. V was clipped by 5 bases and J by 4 bases, with 8 bases between them. Germline lookup yields CDR1 MNHEY and CDR2 SVGEGT. The CDR3 spans 12 residues. Here the CDR3 reads CASSMTLTEAFF. The DNA of the CDR3 is TGTGCCAGCAGTATGACTCTCACTGAAGCTTTCTTT.

This sequence joins TRBV25-1 and TRBJ2-7, with D hard to call. The CDR3 has 12 amino acids. V dropped 4 bases and J dropped 3 bases, with 7 bases sitting between them. CDR1 is MGHDK and CDR2 is SYGVNS in the germline V gene. CDR3 sequence (DNA): TGTGCCAGCAGTGTCTCCGGCTACGAGCAGTACTTC. As protein: CASSVSGYEQYF.

The chain has TRBV28 and TRBJ2-3; D is possibly TRBD1 or TRBD2 (5 bases each). Trimming took 10 bases from V and 6 from J, leaving 11 bases between them. There are 11 residues in the CDR3. Germline values: CDR1 MDHEN, CDR2 SYDVKM. The CDR3 sequence is CATSWGDTQYF. In nucleotides, the CDR3 is TGTGCCACCTCTTGGGGGGATACGCAGTATTTT.

The sample holds one count of this clone. The V call is TRBV6-5, the J call TRBJ2-7, with 7 bases aligning to TRBD1. The germline V gene encodes CDR1 MNHEY and CDR2 SVGAGI. V gave up 5 bases and J gave up 6 bases; unmatched junction bases: 7. The CDR3 runs 13 residues. The CDR3 DNA is TGTGCCAGCAGTCAGACAGGGACCAGCGAGCAGTACTTC. It translates to CASSQTGTSEQYF.

The rearrangement links TRBV27 to TRBJ1-3, with D hard to call. This CDR3 region has 14 residues. CDR1 and CDR2 (germline): MNHEY, SMNVEV (reference sequence). Trimming took 0 bases from V and 0 from J, leaving 3 bases between them. CDR3 bases: TGTGCCAGCAGTTTATCCAACTCTGGAAACACCATATATTTT. Translating gives CASSLSNSGNTIYF.

The chain carries TRBV6-5 and TRBJ1-1, with D perhaps matching TRBD1 (5 bases). The V and J ends lost 2 bases and 0 bases respectively, with 10 bases between them. CDR1 is MNHEY, CDR2 SVGAGI, per germline. CDR3 length: 15 amino acids. The CDR3 loop reads CASSYGGALNTEAFF. The CDR3 region has the DNA TGTGCCAGCAGTTACGGAGGGGCGTTGAACACTGAAGCTTTCTTT.

CDR3 DNA: TGTGCCAGCAGCCCGACAGGGCAAAATGAAAAACTGTTTTTT. Protein product: CASSPTGQNEKLFF. The rearrangement uses TRBV9 and TRBJ1-4; TRBD1 aligns across 7 bases. V lost 4 bases, J lost 5 bases, and 5 bases stayed unmatched. CDR1 is SGDLS, CDR2 YYNGEE, per germline. The CDR3 is 14 amino acids. Together with reference TRBV9 and TRBJ1-4, the CDR3 gives the full variable domain: DSGVTQTPKHLITATGQRVTLRCSPRSGDLSVYWYQQSLDQGLQFLIQYYNGEERAKGNILERFSAQQFPDLHSELNLSSLELGDSALYFCASSPTGQNEKLFFGSGTQLSVL.

V usage is TRBV20-1 and J usage is TRBJ2-2; weak D call: TRBD2 (6 bases). The length of the CDR3 is 11 residues. Germline CDR1 and CDR2: DFQATT and SNEGSKA (reference sequence). The germline V and J ends were trimmed by 6 bases and 7 bases, with 9 bases remaining between them. The CDR3: CSAGGYGELFF. The DNA of the CDR3 is TGCAGTGCCGGGGGATACGGGGAGCTGTTTTTT.

This clone was observed once. The chain links TRBV4-1 to TRBJ1-1, with a possible D match to TRBD1 (5 bases). The CDR3 runs to 14 residues. The germline CDR1 and CDR2 sequences are MGHRA and YSYEKL. The V gene lost 4 bases and the J gene lost 0 bases, with 9 bases spanning the gap. In nucleotides, the CDR3 is TGCGCCAGCAGCCGACAGACAATGAACACTGAAGCTTTCTTT. This codes for CASSRQTMNTEAFF.

The chain has TRBV11-2 and TRBJ1-2, with D maybe TRBD1 (6 bases). The length of the CDR3 is 18 residues. The V and J ends lost 5 bases and 1 base respectively, with 23 bases between them. Germline-derived CDR1 and CDR2 are SGHAT and FQNNGV. The CDR3 is CASSPRLDPGHNNYGYTF. The CDR3 DNA reads TGTGCCAGCAGCCCCCGCCTCGATCCGGGACACAATAACTATGGCTACACCTTC.

The chain carries TRBV4-2 and TRBJ1-1; no definite D call. The CDR3 is 15 amino acids. V lost 0 bases and J 4 bases, leaving 12 bases between the germline ends. Per the germline V gene, CDR1 is LGHNA and CDR2 is YNFKEQ. CDR3 loop: CASSQEYAEGTEAFF. For the CDR3, the DNA is TGTGCCAGCAGCCAAGAGTACGCTGAGGGCACTGAAGCTTTCTTT.